The present entry profiles one T cell receptor beta chain with its context. Its cognate antigen is unknown. The data belong to a study of PD-1 blockade in classical Hodgkin lymphoma. The overall study: Nivolumab was given intravenously to patients at 3 mg/kg every 2 weeks. General study findings and limits: Complete responders started with a diversity level that resembled newly diagnosed patients at baseline. No one has yet defined what causes the repertoire differences, which may be disease activity or prior therapy. According to reports, newly diagnosed patients had lower baseline TCR diversity than healthy donors, and relapsed/refractory patients had lower baseline TCR diversity still.

The CDR3 is 16 residues long. Germline CDR1 MNHEY, CDR2 SMNVEV (reference sequence). V shed 2 bases and J 4 bases; nucleotides not matched to a gene: 2. Method: immunoSEQ multiplex PCR; TCRdb's copy keeps in-frame clones and lacks some. The data contain tens of thousands of clones, roughly 70% of them singletons. All patients experienced relapse after autologous stem cell transplantation, and brentuximab vedotin exposure was variable. Source: peripheral blood mononuclear cells (PBMCs), taken at baseline. The V and J genes are TRBV27 and TRBJ2-5, with 15 positions matching TRBD2. This sequence was found in a human donor with classical Hodgkin lymphoma. Here the CDR3 reads CASSLRTSGRGETQYF. The CDR3 region has the DNA TGTGCCAGCAGTTTAAGGACTAGCGGGAGGGGAGAGACCCAGTACTTC.